One sample yielded the 27 T cell receptor beta chains listed below, sequenced in a study of T cells in Graves' hyperthyroidism and ophthalmopathy. The source material, RNA transcripts, was used to amplify TCR beta CDR3 regions. When the TCR CDR3 underwent first-round RT-PCR, the HTBI primer set was used. TCRdb reprocessed the multiplex PCR reads with MiXCR, giving one entry per CDR3 protein. The sample records some 720,000 distinct CDR3 sequences, roughly 15% being singletons. The specimen sequenced was blood. These receptors originate from a young man with Graves' hyperthyroidism.

CDR3 loop: CASSPTTGGYTEAFF. CDR3 DNA: TGTGCCAGCAGCCCAACGACGGGGGGGTACACTGAAGCTTTCTTT. The chain links TRBV7-9 to TRBJ1-1, with D perhaps matching TRBD1 (5 bases). This CDR3 region has 15 residues. The germline V and J ends were trimmed by 5 bases and 3 bases, with 16 bases remaining between them. Germline values: CDR1 SEHNR, CDR2 FQNEAQ (reference sequence).

The rearrangement uses TRBV9 and TRBJ2-7; D remains ambiguous. Trimming removed 0 bases at V and 2 bases at J, with 9 bases between. The CDR3 covers 14 residues. CDR1 is SGDLS and CDR2 is YYNGEE in the germline V gene. The CDR3 is CASSVEPATYEQYF. Here the CDR3 DNA reads TGTGCCAGCAGCGTAGAACCAGCCACCTACGAGCAGTACTTC.

V usage is TRBV30 and J usage is TRBJ2-3; D call uncertain. CDR3 length: 14 amino acids. Trimming shortened V by 3 bases and J by 0 bases, and 10 bases separated the two germline ends. CDR1 and CDR2 from the germline V gene are GTSNPN and SVGIG (reference sequence). In DNA form, the CDR3 reads TGTGCCTGGAGAGGGCTCCCTAGCACAGATACGCAGTATTTT. Encoded protein: CAWRGLPSTDTQYF.

This clonotype was seen many times. This chain uses TRBV7-9 with TRBJ2-5; D gene ambiguous. V was trimmed by 8 bases and J by 1 base, leaving 14 bases between them. CDR3 length: 14 residues. Germline lookup yields CDR1 SEHNR and CDR2 FQNEAQ (reference sequence). DNA of the CDR3: TGTGCCAGCGTGGAAGTTGTGGTCCAAGAGACCCAGTACTTC. Its translation: CASVEVVVQETQYF. Based on the CDR3 plus reference TRBV7-9 and TRBJ2-5, the full variable domain is DTGVSQNPRHKITKRGQNVTFRCDPISEHNRLYWYRQTLGQGPEFLTYFQNEAQLEKSRLLSDRFSAERPKGSFSTLEIQRTEQGDSAMYLCASVEVVVQETQYFGPGTRLLVL.

The CDR3 DNA follows: TGTGCCAGTAGTTACTTAGGTAATTCCCATAATCAGCCCCAGCATTTT. Its translation: CASSYLGNSHNQPQHF. This rearrangement joins TRBV19 to TRBJ1-5; the D is unclear. CDR1 LNHDA and CDR2 SQIVND come from the germline V gene (reference sequence). The CDR3 is 16 amino acids. V was cut by 5 bases and J by 4 bases, with 18 bases left in between.

This clonotype has a count of ten or more. The J gene is TRBJ1-5, the V gene TRBV2; the match to TRBD1 covers 9 bases. V dropped 6 bases and J dropped 0; count of bases not matched to a gene: 3. Germline CDR1 reads SNHLY; CDR2 reads FYNNEI. CDR3 length equals 15 residues. The CDR3 here is CASRAGQGSNQPQHF. In DNA, the CDR3 is TGTGCCAGCAGGGCGGGACAGGGTAGCAATCAGCCCCAGCATTTT.

The chain carries TRBV6-2 or TRBV6-3 and TRBJ1-5; weak D call: TRBD1 (5 bases). V was cut by 2 bases and J by 9 bases, with 8 bases left in between. Germline assignment: CDR1 MNHEY and CDR2 SVGEGT. The CDR3 consists of 12 residues. In DNA form, the CDR3 reads TGTGCCAGCAGTTACGGGGGACGGCCCCAGCATTTT. The encoded protein is CASSYGGRPQHF.

V gene TRBV20-1 combines with J gene TRBJ1-4; D is perhaps TRBD1 (5 bases). The length of the CDR3 is 12 residues. Germline CDR1 is DFQATT and CDR2 is SNEGSKA (reference sequence). The V end was cut by 6 bases, the J end by 8 bases, with 13 bases between. CDR3 residues: CSAKGTGEKLFF. CDR3 sequence (DNA): TGCAGTGCGAAGGGGACCGGCGAAAAACTGTTTTTT.

The chain carries TRBV5-1 and TRBJ1-2; TRBD1 matches 7 bases. Unmatched junction bases numbered 7, after V lost 2 bases and J lost 6 bases. Germline CDR1 SGHRS, CDR2 YFSETQ. The CDR3 spans 14 residues. CDR3 region: CASSFQGVPNGYTF. CDR3 coding DNA: TGCGCCAGCAGCTTCCAGGGGGTCCCTAATGGCTACACCTTC.

There are a few counts of this clonotype. The chain links TRBV7-9 to TRBJ1-1, with 8 bases lining up with TRBD1. This CDR3 is 14 amino acids long. Germline V gene data show CDR1 as SEHNR and CDR2 as FQNEAQ (reference sequence). Trimming at V came to 5 bases and at J to 5 bases, leaving 7 bases not matched to a gene. CDR3 DNA sequence: TGTGCCAGCAGCCGAACAGGGGGACAAACTGAAGCTTTCTTT. Its translation: CASSRTGGQTEAFF.

This clonotype was recorded at least ten times. The rearrangement uses TRBV20-1 and TRBJ1-1; 10 bases match TRBD1. CDR1 and CDR2 (germline): DFQATT, SNEGSKA (reference sequence). After removal of 1 base from V and 2 bases from J, the junction contained 4 bases not matched to a gene. The CDR3 contains 15 residues. CDR3 sequence: CSARVTGGFNTEAFF. The CDR3 coding sequence is TGCAGTGCTAGAGTGACAGGGGGCTTTAACACTGAAGCTTTCTTT.

This clonotype was recorded at least ten times. The chain has TRBV12-3 or TRBV12-4 and TRBJ2-7; 8 bases are shared with TRBD1. V lost 5 bases and J lost 3; bases outside the gene matches: 6. The CDR3 runs to 14 residues. CDR3 residues: CASSIGTGFYEQYF. The CDR3 bases are TGTGCCAGCAGTATCGGGACAGGTTTCTACGAGCAGTACTTC.

The sample holds many counts of this clonotype. The gene calls are TRBV3-1 and TRBJ1-5; D is unresolved. CDR3 size: 13 residues. The V end lost 0 bases, the J end lost 2 bases, and 2 bases lay between the germline ends. Germline-derived CDR1 and CDR2 are LGHDT and YNNKEL (reference sequence). The CDR3 here is CASSQDRNQPQHF. The CDR3 nucleotides read TGTGCCAGCAGCCAAGATCGCAATCAGCCCCAGCATTTT. Variable domain in full (rest from reference TRBV3-1 and TRBJ1-5): DTAVSQTPKYLVTQMGNDKSIKCEQNLGHDTMYWYKQDSKKFLKIMFSYNNKELIINETVPNRFSPKSPDKAHLNLHINSLELGDSAVYFCASSQDRNQPQHFGDGTRLSIL.

This clonotype was seen ten or more times. The V and J genes are TRBV12-3 or TRBV12-4 and TRBJ1-1, with TRBD1 matching over 12 bases. Germline trimming cut 4 bases from V and 10 bases from J; bases unmatched to any gene: 13. The CDR3 contains 16 residues. The CDR3: CASSSNPGTGGARAFF. CDR3 in DNA: TGTGCCAGCAGTTCGAACCCCGGGACAGGGGGCGCGAGAGCTTTCTTT.

This clonotype showed up many times. The chain combines TRBV6-1 with TRBJ2-3; 10 bases line up with TRBD1. Germline V lookup: CDR1 MNHNS, CDR2 SASEGT. The trim removed 6 bases at V and 5 bases at J, leaving 5 bases unmatched. The CDR3 has 14 residues. CDR3 amino acids: CASSDRGREDTQYF. CDR3 DNA: TGTGCCAGCAGCGACAGGGGGCGGGAAGATACGCAGTATTTT.

This clonotype has a handful of counts. A read error is possible here, since a much larger clone lies one base away. The DNA of the CDR3 is TGTGCCAGCAGTCCCTCGACAGGGGCATCTGGCTACACCTTC. Translating gives CASSPSTGASGYTF. The chain combines TRBV12-3 or TRBV12-4 with TRBJ1-2; 8 bases align to TRBD1. This CDR3 is built from 14 residues. Unmatched junction bases numbered 9, after V lost 5 bases and J lost 7 bases.

In this sample, this clonotype turned up many times. The CDR3 DNA reads as TGTGCCAGCAGTCCTCAGGGGGCGCGGATTTCCGGGGAGCTGTTTTTT. Translation gives CASSPQGARISGELFF. The chain has TRBV12-3 or TRBV12-4 and TRBJ2-2, with 8 bases identical to TRBD1. V dropped 5 bases and J dropped 6; count of bases not matched to a gene: 11. The CDR3 spans 16 residues.

The sample holds many counts of this clonotype. This chain joins TRBV12-3 or TRBV12-4 and TRBJ2-3; 9 nucleotides line up with TRBD2. After removal of 4 bases from V and 4 bases from J, the junction contained 6 bases not matched to a gene. The CDR3 is made up of 15 amino acids. The CDR3 DNA is TGTGCCAGCAGTTCAAGCGGGAGGATTGCAGATACGCAGTATTTT. This sequence encodes CASSSSGRIADTQYF.

This clonotype was detected ten times or more. This sequence joins TRBV6-1 and TRBJ2-7; 12 bases agree with TRBD1. Germline lookup yields CDR1 MNHNS and CDR2 SASEGT. This CDR3 contains 15 residues. The ends lost 6 bases at V and 7 bases at J; junction bases unmatched: 10. The CDR3 DNA sequence: TGTGCCAGCAGCGTTGGGACAGGGGGCGCGGGGGAGCAGTACTTC. Its translation: CASSVGTGGAGEQYF.

The genes are TRBV2 and TRBJ1-6; 7 nucleotides match TRBD1. Germline V gives CDR1 SNHLY, CDR2 FYNNEI. The V gene end was trimmed by 9 bases and the J gene end by 0 bases; junction bases not matched to a gene: 8. The CDR3 extends over 16 amino acids. The CDR3 loop reads CARRPGQSSYNSPLHF. CDR3 in DNA: TGTGCCAGACGACCGGGACAGAGCTCCTATAATTCACCCCTCCACTTT.

This rearrangement joins TRBV2 to TRBJ1-5; tentatively, D is TRBD1 (5 bases). The V gene's germline CDR1 is SNHLY and CDR2 FYNNEI. This CDR3 contains 14 residues. Between the trimmed V and J ends, which lost 7 bases and 1 base, there was a span of 11 bases. The CDR3 loop reads CASNQGISNQPQHF. The CDR3 DNA reads TGTGCCAGCAATCAGGGAATAAGCAATCAGCCCCAGCATTTT.

This chain links TRBV28 with TRBJ2-1, with TRBD1 identical over 8 bases. The V and J ends lost 8 bases and 5 bases, in that order; junction bases with no gene match: 11. CDR3 length: 15 amino acids. The germline V gene has CDR1 MDHEN and CDR2 SYDVKM. The CDR3 spells CASANTGGLNNEQFF. DNA of the CDR3: TGTGCCAGCGCAAATACAGGGGGTCTCAACAATGAGCAGTTCTTC.

This clonotype was seen many times. This rearrangement joins TRBV7-9 to TRBJ2-5; no reliable D call. CDR3 length: 12 residues. Germline CDR1 and CDR2: SEHNR and FQNEAQ (reference sequence). The V end lost 5 bases, the J end lost 4 bases, and 8 bases lay between the germline ends. The CDR3 sequence: CASSVTVETQYF. The DNA for the CDR3 is TGTGCCAGCAGCGTTACCGTAGAGACCCAGTACTTC.

This clonotype was seen a handful of times. This chain uses TRBV6-2 or TRBV6-3 with TRBJ2-1; TRBD2 might be the D (7 bases). The CDR3 sequence is 13 residues long. V lost 10 bases to trimming and J lost 8 bases, with 18 bases between them. CDR1 and CDR2 (germline): MNHEY, SVGEGT. The CDR3 spells CATQGTTIDEQFF. The CDR3 region has the DNA TGTGCCACCCAGGGGACTACCATCGATGAGCAGTTCTTC.

This clonotype was seen more than once but under ten times. The chain couples TRBV14 to TRBJ2-3, with 9 bases identical to TRBD1. From germline, CDR1 is SGHDN and CDR2 FVKESK. The CDR3 spans 16 residues. The V segment lost 4 bases and the J segment 5 bases; nucleotides outside the gene matches: 10. The CDR3 region has the DNA TGTGCCAGCAGCCTTGCATGGGGACAGGGCAGAGATACGCAGTATTTT. Protein: CASSLAWGQGRDTQYF.

This clonotype has ten or more counts. This chain joins TRBV5-4 and TRBJ2-1; TRBD2 matches at 8 bases. Germline V lookup: CDR1 SGHNT, CDR2 YYREEE (reference sequence). V trimming: 4 bases; J trimming: 4 bases; junction bases outside the gene matches: 4. The CDR3 consists of 14 residues. The CDR3 sequence: CASSGERGYNEQFF. Here the CDR3 DNA reads TGTGCCAGCAGCGGGGAGCGGGGGTACAATGAGCAGTTCTTC.

The chain couples TRBV5-1 to TRBJ2-7; D ambiguous. The CDR3 loop spans 12 amino acids. Germline V gives CDR1 SGHRS, CDR2 YFSETQ. Trimming cost V 3 bases and J 5 bases, with 9 bases left between them. The DNA for the CDR3 is TGCGCCAGCAGCTACTGGGGTGACGAGCAGTACTTC. The encoded protein is CASSYWGDEQYF.